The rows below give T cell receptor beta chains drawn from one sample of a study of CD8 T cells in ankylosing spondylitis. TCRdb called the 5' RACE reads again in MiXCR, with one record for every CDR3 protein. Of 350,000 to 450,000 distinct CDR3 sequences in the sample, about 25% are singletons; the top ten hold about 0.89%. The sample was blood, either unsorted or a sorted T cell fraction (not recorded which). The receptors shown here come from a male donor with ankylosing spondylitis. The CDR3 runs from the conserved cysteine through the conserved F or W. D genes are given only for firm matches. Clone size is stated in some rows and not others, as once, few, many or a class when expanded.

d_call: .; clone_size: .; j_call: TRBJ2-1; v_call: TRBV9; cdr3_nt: TGTGCCAGCAGCGTACAGCGATACAATGAGCAGTTCTTC; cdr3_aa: CASSVQRYNEQFF
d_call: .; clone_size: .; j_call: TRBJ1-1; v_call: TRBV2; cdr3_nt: TGTGCCAGCAGAGGGGTAGTTTGGGGAGGAGCTTTCTTT; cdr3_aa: CASRGVVWGGAFF
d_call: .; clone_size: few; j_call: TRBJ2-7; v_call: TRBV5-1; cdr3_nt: TGCGCCAGCAGCATCCGCGGACCCTACGAGCAGTACTTC; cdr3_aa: CASSIRGPYEQYF
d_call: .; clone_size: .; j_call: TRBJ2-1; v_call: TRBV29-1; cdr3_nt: TGCAGCGTTGAGCGGACATCAGGGAATGAGCAGTTCTTC; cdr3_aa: CSVERTSGNEQFF
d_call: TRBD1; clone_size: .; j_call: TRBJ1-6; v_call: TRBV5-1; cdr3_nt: TGCGCCAGCAGCCCATGGACAGGGCGTAATTCACCCCTCCACTTT; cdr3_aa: CASSPWTGRNSPLHF
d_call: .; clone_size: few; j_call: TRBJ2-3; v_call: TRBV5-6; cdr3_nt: TGTGCCAGCAGCTTGGTGTCAGTAATCACCCCTGATACGCAGTATTTT; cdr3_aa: CASSLVSVITPDTQYF
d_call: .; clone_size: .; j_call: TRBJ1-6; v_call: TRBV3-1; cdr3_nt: TGTGCCAGCAGCCATGCCGATAATTCACCCCTCCACTTT; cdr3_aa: CASSHADNSPLHF
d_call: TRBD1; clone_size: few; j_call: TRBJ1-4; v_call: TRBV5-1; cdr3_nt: TGCGCCAGCAGCTTGGAGGACAGGAAAAATGAAAAACTGTTTTTT; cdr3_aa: CASSLEDRKNEKLFF
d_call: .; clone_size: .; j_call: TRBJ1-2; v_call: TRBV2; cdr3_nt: TGTGCCAGCACTCAAAGGGCTTTCGACTATGGCTACACCTTC; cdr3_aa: CASTQRAFDYGYTF
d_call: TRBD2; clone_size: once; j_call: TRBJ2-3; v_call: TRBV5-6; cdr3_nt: TGTGCCAGCAGTTGGGGACTAGCGGGAGTCGAAGATACGCAGTATTTT; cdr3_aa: CASSWGLAGVEDTQYF
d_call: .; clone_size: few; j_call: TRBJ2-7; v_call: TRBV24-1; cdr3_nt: TGTGCCACCAGTGATGGGGCCTCCTACGAGCAGTACTTC; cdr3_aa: CATSDGASYEQYF
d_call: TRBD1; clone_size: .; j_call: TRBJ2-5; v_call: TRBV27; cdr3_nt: TGTGCCAGCAGTGTCGGGACAGGCCAGGGGACCCAGTACTTC; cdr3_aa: CASSVGTGQGTQYF
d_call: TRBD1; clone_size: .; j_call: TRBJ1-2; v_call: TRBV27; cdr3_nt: TGTGCCAGCAGTGCCCGGGACAGACCTATTCTTGGCTACACCTTC; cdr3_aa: CASSARDRPILGYTF
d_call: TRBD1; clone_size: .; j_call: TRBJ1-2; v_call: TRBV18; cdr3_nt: TGTGCCAGCTCACCCGGGACAGGGGGCGCCTATGGCTACACCTTC; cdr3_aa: CASSPGTGGAYGYTF
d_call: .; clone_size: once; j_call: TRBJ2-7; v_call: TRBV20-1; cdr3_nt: TGCAGTGCTACAGAACAAAGCGGCTACGAGCAGTACTTC; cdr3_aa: CSATEQSGYEQYF
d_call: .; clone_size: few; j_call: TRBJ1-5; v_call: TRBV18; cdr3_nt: TGTGCCAGCTCACCACCCGGACAGAATAGCAATCAGCCCCAGCATTTT; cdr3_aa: CASSPPGQNSNQPQHF
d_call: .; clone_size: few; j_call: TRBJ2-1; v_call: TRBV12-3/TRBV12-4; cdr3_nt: TGTGCCAGCAGTTTAAAGCAGAGCTCCTACAATGAGCAGTTCTTC; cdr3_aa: CASSLKQSSYNEQFF
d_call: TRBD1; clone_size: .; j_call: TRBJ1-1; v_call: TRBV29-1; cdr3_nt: TGCAGCGCCGGGACAGGCAGTATCGGTTTCTTT; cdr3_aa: CSAGTGSIGFF
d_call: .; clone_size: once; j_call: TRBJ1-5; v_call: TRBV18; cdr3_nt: TGTGCCAGCTCACCACCGAGGGTGGAGCAGCCCCAGCATTTT; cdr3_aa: CASSPPRVEQPQHF
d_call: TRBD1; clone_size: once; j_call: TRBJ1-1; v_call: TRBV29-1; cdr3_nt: TGCAGCGTTAATCACAGGGGAACTGAAGCTTTCTTT; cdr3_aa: CSVNHRGTEAFF
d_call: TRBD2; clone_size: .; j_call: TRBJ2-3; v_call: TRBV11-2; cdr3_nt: TGTGCCAGCAGCCCCAGCAGGGGTAGCGGGGTCACAGATACGCAGTATTTT; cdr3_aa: CASSPSRGSGVTDTQYF
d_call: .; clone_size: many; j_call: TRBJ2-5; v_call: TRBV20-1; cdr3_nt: TGCAGTGCTAGAGCACGCCTGGGCTCTAGCGATACTCTGGAGACCCAGTACTTC; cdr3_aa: CSARARLGSSDTLETQYF
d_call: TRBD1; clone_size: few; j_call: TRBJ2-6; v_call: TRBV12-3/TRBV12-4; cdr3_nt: TGTGCCAGCAGTCCTCAGGGGGCTGGGGCCAACGTCCTGACTTTC; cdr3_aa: CASSPQGAGANVLTF
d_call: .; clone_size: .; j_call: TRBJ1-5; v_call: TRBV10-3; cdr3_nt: TGTGCCATCAGTGAGTCGAGGCCCTCAGGGGATCAGCCCCAGCATTTT; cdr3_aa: CAISESRPSGDQPQHF
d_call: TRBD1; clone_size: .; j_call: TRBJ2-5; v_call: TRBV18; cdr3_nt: TGTGCCAGCCAGAAAGACCATTTCACAGGGGGCTTAGAAGAGACCCAGTACTTC; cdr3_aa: CASQKDHFTGGLEETQYF
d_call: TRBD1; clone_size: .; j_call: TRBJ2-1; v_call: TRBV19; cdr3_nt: TGTGCCAGTAGTAGACAAGGGGGCGCTTACAATGAGCAGTTCTTC; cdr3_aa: CASSRQGGAYNEQFF
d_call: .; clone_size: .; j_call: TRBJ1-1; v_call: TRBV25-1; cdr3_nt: TGTGCCAGCAGTCAAAACAACCGGGACACCGAAGCTTTCTTT; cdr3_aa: CASSQNNRDTEAFF
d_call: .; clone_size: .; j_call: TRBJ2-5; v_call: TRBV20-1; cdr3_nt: TGCAGTGCTAGTCTCCCCGGCAGGATCCAGTACTTC; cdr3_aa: CSASLPGRIQYF
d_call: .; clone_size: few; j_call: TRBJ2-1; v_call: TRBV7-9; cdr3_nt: TGTGCCAGCAGCCCAACCCCTAGCGACTACTACAATGAGCAGTTCTTC; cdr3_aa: CASSPTPSDYYNEQFF
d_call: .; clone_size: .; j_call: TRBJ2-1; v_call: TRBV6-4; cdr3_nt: TGTGCCAGCAGTGACGGGACCAGCTCCTACAATGAGCAGTTCTTC; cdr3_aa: CASSDGTSSYNEQFF
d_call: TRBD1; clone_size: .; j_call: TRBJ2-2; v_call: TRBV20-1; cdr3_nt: TGCAGTGCTGGAAGACAGGGGGCCACCGGGGAGCTGTTTTTT; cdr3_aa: CSAGRQGATGELFF
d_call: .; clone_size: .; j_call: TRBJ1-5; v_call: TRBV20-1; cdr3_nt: TGCAGTGCTAGATCCAGTAATAGCAATCAGCCCCAGCATTTT; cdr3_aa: CSARSSNSNQPQHF
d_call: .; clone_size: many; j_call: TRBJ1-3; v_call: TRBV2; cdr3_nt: TGTGCCAGCAGGGGCTCTGGAAACACCATATATTTT; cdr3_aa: CASRGSGNTIYF
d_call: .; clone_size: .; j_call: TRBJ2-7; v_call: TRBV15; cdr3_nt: TGTGCCACCAGCAGAGAGGGGCCCCCCTACGAGCAGTACTTC; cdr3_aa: CATSREGPPYEQYF
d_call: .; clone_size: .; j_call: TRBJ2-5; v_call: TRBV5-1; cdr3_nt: TGCGCCAGCAGTTTTGGTATTTCGGGGCAGTACGGAGAGACCCAGTACTTC; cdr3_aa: CASSFGISGQYGETQYF
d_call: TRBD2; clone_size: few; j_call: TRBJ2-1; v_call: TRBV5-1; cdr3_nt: TGCGCCAGCAGCTTGGTACGGGGTAGCGGGAGGAACAATGAGCAGTTCTTC; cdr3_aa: CASSLVRGSGRNNEQFF
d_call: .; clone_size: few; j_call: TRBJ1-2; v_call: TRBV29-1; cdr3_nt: TGCAGCGTTGTAAATACGGAAAACTATGGCTACACCTTC; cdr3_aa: CSVVNTENYGYTF
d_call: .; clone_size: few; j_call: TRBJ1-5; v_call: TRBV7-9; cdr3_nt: TGTGCCAGCAGCTTAGACGGACAAAGCAATCAGCCCCAGCATTTT; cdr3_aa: CASSLDGQSNQPQHF
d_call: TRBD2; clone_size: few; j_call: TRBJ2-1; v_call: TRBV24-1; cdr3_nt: TGTGCCACCAGTGAGGGTGTATATGCTAGCGGGAGGAATGAGCAGTTCTTC; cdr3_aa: CATSEGVYASGRNEQFF
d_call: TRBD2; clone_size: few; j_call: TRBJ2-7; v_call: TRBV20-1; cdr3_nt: TGCAGTGCTAGAGTTAGACTAGCGGACTACGAGCAGTACTTC; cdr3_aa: CSARVRLADYEQYF
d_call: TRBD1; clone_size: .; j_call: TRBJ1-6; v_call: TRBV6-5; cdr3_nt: TGTGCCAGCAGTTATATGTCGGGCAGGGGGGATTCACCCCTCCACTTT; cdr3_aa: CASSYMSGRGDSPLHF
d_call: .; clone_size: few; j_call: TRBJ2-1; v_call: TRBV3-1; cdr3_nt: TGTGCCAGCAGCCAGACGGCGGGCTCCTACAATGAGCAGTTCTTC; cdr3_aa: CASSQTAGSYNEQFF
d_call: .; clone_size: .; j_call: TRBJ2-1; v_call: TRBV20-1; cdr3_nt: TGCAGTGCTAGAGATACCCGGGAGATTAGGGTCAATGAGCAGTTCTTC; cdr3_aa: CSARDTREIRVNEQFF
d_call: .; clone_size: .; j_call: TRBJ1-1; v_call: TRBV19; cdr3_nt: TGTGCCAGTAGTACAGGTCCGAACACTGAAGCTTTCTTT; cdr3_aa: CASSTGPNTEAFF
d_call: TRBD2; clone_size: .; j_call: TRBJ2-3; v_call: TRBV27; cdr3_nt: TGTGCCAGCAGTTCCTCCCGCGCCCCGGGACTAGCGGGAGAATTGGATACGCAGTATTTT; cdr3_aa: CASSSSRAPGLAGELDTQYF
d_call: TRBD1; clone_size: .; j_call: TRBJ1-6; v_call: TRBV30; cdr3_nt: TGTGCCTGGGACAGGGGTAATTCACCCCTCCACTTT; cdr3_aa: CAWDRGNSPLHF
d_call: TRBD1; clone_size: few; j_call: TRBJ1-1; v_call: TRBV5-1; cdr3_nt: TGCGCCAGCAGACAGGGGAGGGGGACTGAAGCTTTCTTT; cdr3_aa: CASRQGRGTEAFF
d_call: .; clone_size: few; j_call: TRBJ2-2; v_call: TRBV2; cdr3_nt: TGTGCCAGCAGTGAGAGGCTAGCGTCGAACACCGGGGAGCTGTTTTTT; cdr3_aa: CASSERLASNTGELFF
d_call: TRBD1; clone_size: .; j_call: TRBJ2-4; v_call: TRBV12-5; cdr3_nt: TGTGCTAGTGGTTTGGTACAGTTTTGGGGACAGGCAGCTCAAAACATTCAGTACTTC; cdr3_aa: CASGLVQFWGQAAQNIQYF
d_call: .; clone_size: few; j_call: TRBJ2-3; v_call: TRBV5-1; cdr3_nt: TGCGCCAGCAGCTTGGCTAGGCTTCATGCAGATACGCAGTATTTT; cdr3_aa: CASSLARLHADTQYF
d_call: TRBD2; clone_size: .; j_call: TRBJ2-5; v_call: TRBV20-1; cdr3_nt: TGCAGTGCGGGGACCGGGACTAGCGGAACCCCACGAACCCAGTACTTC; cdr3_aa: CSAGTGTSGTPRTQYF
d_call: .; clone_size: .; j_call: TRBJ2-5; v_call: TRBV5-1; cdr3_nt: TGCGCCAGCAAATCTTACAGGGAGCGGAAGGGAGAGACCCAGTACTTC; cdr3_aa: CASKSYRERKGETQYF
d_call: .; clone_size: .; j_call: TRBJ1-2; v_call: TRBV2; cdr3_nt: TGTGCCAGCAGTGAATTACAGGGCAATGGCTACACCTTC; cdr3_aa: CASSELQGNGYTF
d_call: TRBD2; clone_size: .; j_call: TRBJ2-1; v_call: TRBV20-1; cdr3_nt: TGCAGTGCTAGAGATTGGGGAACTAGCGGGAACTACAATGAGCAGTTCTTC; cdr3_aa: CSARDWGTSGNYNEQFF
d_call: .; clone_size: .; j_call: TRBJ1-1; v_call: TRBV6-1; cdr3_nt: TGTGCCAGCAGGGAGATCCCCCCCAGGGCGGGTAACACTGAAGCTTTCTTT; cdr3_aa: CASREIPPRAGNTEAFF
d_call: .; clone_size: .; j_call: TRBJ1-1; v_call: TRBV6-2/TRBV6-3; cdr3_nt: TGTGCCAGCAGTTACGGGACCGAGACTCTGAACACTGAAGCTTTCTTT; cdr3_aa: CASSYGTETLNTEAFF
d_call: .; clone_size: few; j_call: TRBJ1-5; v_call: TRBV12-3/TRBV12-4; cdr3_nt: TGTGCCAGCAGCCCAGAGCGGGCGGACAATCAGCCCCAGCATTTT; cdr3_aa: CASSPERADNQPQHF
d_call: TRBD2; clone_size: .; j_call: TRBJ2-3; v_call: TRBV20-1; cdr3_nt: TGCAGTGCTAGGCATTTTCTAGCGGGAAGCACAGATACGCAGTATTTT; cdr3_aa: CSARHFLAGSTDTQYF
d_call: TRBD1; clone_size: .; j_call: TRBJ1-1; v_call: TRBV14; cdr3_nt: TGTGCCAGCAGCCAAATCAGGGGGACTGAAGCTTTCTTT; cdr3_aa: CASSQIRGTEAFF